This T cell receptor (beta chain) appears in the sequencing data of a study of blood T cell repertoires in COVID-19. At the level of the study: The United States, Italy and Spain supplied acute and convalescent COVID-19 samples.

Authors' analysis steps: Scientists estimated how many nucleated cells there were by amplifying reference gene primers. Method: immunoSEQ multiplex PCR; TCRdb's copy keeps in-frame clones and lacks some. V, J and clone size derive from that table, while D and trimming were established from the DNA sequence. The data hold roughly 190,000 clones, with around 81% observed a single time. Seattle participants joined during active infection and were tracked over time. The receptor comes from a woman between 35 and 50 years old with COVID-19, enrolled during active disease. The sample consisted of peripheral blood.

For the CDR3, the DNA is TGTGCCACTGCGACAGGGGGTGTGAACACTGAAGCTTTCTTT. The encoded protein is CATATGGVNTEAFF. The chain joins TRBV19 to TRBJ1-1; TRBD1 matches at 9 bases. The CDR3 is 14 residues long. CDR1 and CDR2 from the germline V gene are LNHDA and SQIVND (reference sequence). Trimming removed 10 bases from V and 0 bases from J; junction bases left unmatched: 6. Based on the CDR3 plus reference TRBV19 and TRBJ1-1, the full variable domain is DGGITQSPKYLFRKEGQNVTLSCEQNLNHDAMYWYRQDPGQGLRLIYYSQIVNDFQKGDIAEGYSVSREKKESFPLTVTSAQKNPTAFYLCATATGGVNTEAFFGQGTRLTVV.